This T cell receptor beta chain was recorded in a study of shared clonotypes between healthy human individuals. General observations from the study: When compared with the clonotypes that were shared by all four sorted-subset donors, the non-shared clonotypes turned out to have lower generation probabilities.

V was cut by 3 bases and J by 2 bases, with 19 bases left in between. CDR3 size: 17 residues. Germline CDR1 SGHAT, CDR2 FQNNGV. Notes on this clone: Its antigen is currently unknown.

Produced via immunoSEQ multiplex PCR; TCRdb's table is partial and in-frame only. The sample lists a few million clones; around 95% were seen once. Sequencing used naive CD4+ T cells sorted from blood. As for subset: CD45RA+ positively selected. The chain links TRBV11-2 to TRBJ2-5; a weak D match, TRBD2 (5 bases). The TCR sequence derives from a man aged 18-30 years in good health. The CDR3 is CASSLRATGAAQETQYF. CDR3 bases: TGTGCCAGCAGCTTGAGGGCAACCGGAGCAGCTCAAGAGACCCAGTACTTC. Combining the CDR3 with reference TRBV11-2 and TRBJ2-5 gives the whole variable domain EAGVAQSPRYKIIEKRQSVAFWCNPISGHATLYWYQQILGQGPKLLIQFQNNGVVDDSQLPKDRFSAERLKGVDSTLKIQPAKLEDSAVYLCASSLRATGAAQETQYFGPGTRLLVL.